This T cell receptor (beta chain) was profiled in a study of blood T cell repertoires in COVID-19. Study-wide context: Sources were T cells, B-cell-depleted T cells, or PBMCs; the material itself was cDNA or gDNA.

As handled by the study authors: Reference gene primer amplification gave estimated nucleated cell counts. Assay: immunoSEQ multiplex PCR; the TCRdb copy retains only in-frame clones and omits some. V, J and clone size are taken as reported in that table, and D and trimming were inferred from the DNA itself. This sample yields about 200,000 clones, of which about nine tenths are seen a single time; roughly 2.2% belongs to the top ten. The ends lost 5 bases at V and 8 bases at J; junction bases unmatched: 7. This CDR3 comprises 14 residues. The germline V gene encodes CDR1 SEHNR and CDR2 FQNEAQ (reference sequence).

The gene calls are TRBV7-9 and TRBJ1-4, with 8 bases aligning to TRBD1. The sequenced material came from peripheral blood. This TCR was recovered from a woman aged 50 to 65 with acute or convalescent COVID-19. In DNA form, the CDR3 reads TGTGCCAGCAGCCGTGACAGGGGAGGGGAAAAACTGTTTTTT. It codes for CASSRDRGGEKLFF.